These 9 T cell receptor beta chains share one sample of origin, sequenced in a study of brain T cells in children with intractable seizures. Time point denoted: blood from clinic visit 5 months post-surgery; TSC patient then seizure free. The protocol was immunoSEQ multiplex PCR, while the TCRdb copy is restricted to in-frame clones and leaves out a portion. The data show about 340,000 clones, with 93% seen just once and 5% to 7% held by the top ten. The source was peripheral blood, collected more than 4 months after surgery. The source of these receptors is a boy younger than two with tuberous sclerosis and intractable seizures.

The gene calls are TRBV28 and TRBJ2-2; no firm D call. Germline values: CDR1 MDHEN, CDR2 SYDVKM. V was clipped by 4 bases and J by 9 bases, with 6 bases between them. The CDR3 runs to 11 residues. This CDR3 is CASSSPWELFF. The CDR3 nucleotides read TGTGCCAGCAGTTCCCCGTGGGAGCTGTTTTTT.

This rearrangement joins TRBV2 to TRBJ1-2, with D perhaps matching TRBD1 (6 bases). Germline-derived CDR1 and CDR2 are SNHLY and FYNNEI. The V end was cut by 4 bases, the J end by 7 bases, with 13 bases between. This CDR3 has 13 amino acids. For the CDR3, the DNA is TGTGCCAGCAGTGGGGGCAGGGGTGGTGGCTACACCTTC. It encodes CASSGGRGGGYTF.

V gene TRBV9 combines with J gene TRBJ2-7; D is uncertain. This CDR3 comprises 12 residues. Trimming removed 1 base from V and 7 bases from J, with 9 bases in between. Germline V gene data show CDR1 as SGDLS and CDR2 as YYNGEE. CDR3 nucleotides: TGTGCCAGCAGCGTAAGAGGTGGAGAGCAGTACTTC. Encoded protein: CASSVRGGEQYF.

In this sample, this clone turned up once. This chain joins TRBV19 and TRBJ1-1, with a weak D call TRBD1 (5 bases). The V end was cut by 5 bases, the J end by 4 bases, with 17 bases between. CDR3 size: 15 residues. Germline values: CDR1 LNHDA, CDR2 SQIVND (reference sequence). The CDR3 DNA sequence: TGTGCCAGTAGTCCAATGGGCGGGGGATCCACTGAAGCTTTCTTT. It encodes CASSPMGGGSTEAFF.

The chain couples TRBV19 to TRBJ1-1, with D hard to call. Germline CDR1 reads LNHDA; CDR2 reads SQIVND (reference sequence). V lost 3 bases to trimming and J lost 7 bases, with 24 bases between them. CDR3 length equals 17 residues. Written as DNA, the CDR3 is TGTGCCAGTAGTATCGAGGTCCCCGGGCAACCACCGGGTGAAGCTTTCTTT. This sequence encodes CASSIEVPGQPPGEAFF.

The chain carries TRBV12-3 or TRBV12-4 and TRBJ2-1; D is undetermined. V dropped 5 bases and J dropped 8 bases, with 10 bases sitting between them. The CDR3 is made up of 12 amino acids. CDR3 amino acids: CASSLFGDEQFF. CDR3 DNA sequence: TGTGCCAGCAGTCTCTTCGGAGATGAGCAGTTCTTC.

Comments on this clone: The sample holds other DNA sequences that translate to the same CDR3. The rearrangement joins TRBV4-1 to TRBJ2-1; 8 bases are a match to TRBD1. This CDR3 is 16 amino acids long. V gave up 1 base and J gave up 3 bases; unmatched junction bases: 5. Germline CDR1 reads MGHRA; CDR2 reads YSYEKL. The CDR3 protein is CASSQGQGTLYNEQFF. The CDR3 DNA reads TGCGCCAGCAGCCAAGGACAGGGGACCCTCTACAATGAGCAGTTCTTC.

This clone appeared a few times. This chain joins TRBV18 and TRBJ1-1; 7 bases agree with TRBD1. The CDR3 contains 13 residues. CDR1 is KGHSH, CDR2 LQKENI, per germline. J gave up 8 bases and V 3 bases, and 6 bases lay outside the gene matches. The chain's CDR3 is CASSPPGQDEAFF. The CDR3 DNA reads TGTGCCAGCTCACCTCCCGGACAGGACGAAGCTTTCTTT.

The chain is built from TRBV4-2 and TRBJ2-7, with D possibly being TRBD2 (6 bases). The V end lost 0 bases, the J end lost 3 bases, and 12 bases lay between the germline ends. Per the germline V gene, CDR1 is LGHNA and CDR2 is YNFKEQ. The CDR3 totals 15 residues. The CDR3 is CASSQERGARYEQYF. In nucleotides, the CDR3 is TGTGCCAGCAGCCAAGAGCGGGGCGCCCGCTACGAGCAGTACTTC.